This TCR beta chain comes out of a study of T cells in placental villitis. For the study at large: Two control placentae came from preterm deliveries yet showed no significant pathology.

As concerns this clone: Its specificity is unknown.

The libraries were made with immunoSEQ v4. TCRdb keeps only in-frame clones here, not all; method: immunoSEQ multiplex PCR. The sample holds 450 to 550 clones, roughly 98.5% seen once. Study conclusions and caveats: Median clonality was around 0.05 in villitis of unknown etiology placentae versus about 0.0062 in controls.

CDR1 and CDR2 from the germline V gene are LGHNT and FRNRAP. This CDR3 contains 14 residues. With 7 bases clipped from V and 2 bases from J, the junction kept 8 bases outside the gene matches. The TCR sequence derives from a human donor in good health; the placental T cells may come from both mother and fetus. The chain is built from TRBV12-5 and TRBJ2-7, with TRBD2 matching 7 bases. The sequenced sample consisted of placental tissue containing maternal and fetal cells. CDR3 DNA: TGTGCTAGTGCCCCCTGGGGGGGGGCCTACGAGCAGTACTTC. This gives the protein CASAPWGGAYEQYF.